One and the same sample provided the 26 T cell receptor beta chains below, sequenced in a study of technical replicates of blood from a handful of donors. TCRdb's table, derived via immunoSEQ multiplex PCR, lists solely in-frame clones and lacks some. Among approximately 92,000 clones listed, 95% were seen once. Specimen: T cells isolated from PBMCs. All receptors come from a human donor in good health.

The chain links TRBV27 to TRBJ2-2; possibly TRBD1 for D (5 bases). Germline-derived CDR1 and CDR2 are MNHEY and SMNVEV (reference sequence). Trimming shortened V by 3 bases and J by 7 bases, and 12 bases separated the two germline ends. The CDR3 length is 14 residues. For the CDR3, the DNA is TGTGCCAGCAGTTTGGGGCAATTCTTCGGGGAGCTGTTTTTT. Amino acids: CASSLGQFFGELFF.

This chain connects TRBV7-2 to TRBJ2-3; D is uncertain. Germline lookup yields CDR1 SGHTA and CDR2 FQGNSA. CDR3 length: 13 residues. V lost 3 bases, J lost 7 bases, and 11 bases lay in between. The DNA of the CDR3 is TGTGCCAGCAGCTTCTTGACTCCCCATACGCAGTATTTT. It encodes CASSFLTPHTQYF. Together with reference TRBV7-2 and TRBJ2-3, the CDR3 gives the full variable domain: GAGVSQSPSNKVTEKGKDVELRCDPISGHTALYWYRQSLGQGLEFLIYFQGNSAPDKSGLPSDRFSAERTGGSVSTLTIQRTQQEDSAVYLCASSFLTPHTQYFGPGTRLTVL.

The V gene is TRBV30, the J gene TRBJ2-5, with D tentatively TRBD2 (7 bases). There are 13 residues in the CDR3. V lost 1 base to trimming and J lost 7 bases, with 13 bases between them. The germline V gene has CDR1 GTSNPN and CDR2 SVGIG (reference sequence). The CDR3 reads CAWSGLGGGTQYF. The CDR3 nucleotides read TGTGCCTGGAGTGGGCTAGGGGGGGGGACCCAGTACTTC.

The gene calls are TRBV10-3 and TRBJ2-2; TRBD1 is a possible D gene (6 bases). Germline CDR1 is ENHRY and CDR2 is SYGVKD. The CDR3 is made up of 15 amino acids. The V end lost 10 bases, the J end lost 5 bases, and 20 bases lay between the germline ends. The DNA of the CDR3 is TGTGCCACTGCTGGGGGCAGGGGACCTACCGGGGAGCTGTTTTTT. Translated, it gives CATAGGRGPTGELFF.

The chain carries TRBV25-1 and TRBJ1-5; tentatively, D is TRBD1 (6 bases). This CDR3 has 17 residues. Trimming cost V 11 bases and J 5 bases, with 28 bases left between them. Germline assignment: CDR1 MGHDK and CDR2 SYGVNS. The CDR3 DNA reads TGTGCCGCAAGCACTAATCAGGGGATAGATTCGGATCAGCCCCAGCATTTT. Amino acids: CAASTNQGIDSDQPQHF.

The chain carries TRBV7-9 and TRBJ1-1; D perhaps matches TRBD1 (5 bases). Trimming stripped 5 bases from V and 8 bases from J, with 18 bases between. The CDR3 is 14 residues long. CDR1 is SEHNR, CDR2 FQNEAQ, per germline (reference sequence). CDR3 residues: CASSPTEGILEAFF. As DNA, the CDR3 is TGTGCCAGCAGCCCGACAGAAGGGATTTTGGAAGCTTTCTTT. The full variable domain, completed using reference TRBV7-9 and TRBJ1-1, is DTGVSQNPRHKITKRGQNVTFRCDPISEHNRLYWYRQTLGQGPEFLTYFQNEAQLEKSRLLSDRFSAERPKGSFSTLEIQRTEQGDSAMYLCASSPTEGILEAFFGQGTRLTVV.

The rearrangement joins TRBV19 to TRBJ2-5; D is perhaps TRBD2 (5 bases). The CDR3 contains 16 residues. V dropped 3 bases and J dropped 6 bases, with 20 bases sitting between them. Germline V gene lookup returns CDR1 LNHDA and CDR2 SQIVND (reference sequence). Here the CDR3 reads CASSILETGSRKTQYF. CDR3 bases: TGTGCCAGTAGTATTCTTGAAACGGGGTCTCGGAAGACCCAGTACTTC.

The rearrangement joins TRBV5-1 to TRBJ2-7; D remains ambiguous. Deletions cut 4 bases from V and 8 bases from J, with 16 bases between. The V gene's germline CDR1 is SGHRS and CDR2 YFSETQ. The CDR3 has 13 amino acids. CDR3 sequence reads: CASSEEVFTKQYF. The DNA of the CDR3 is TGCGCCAGCAGCGAAGAGGTTTTTACGAAGCAGTACTTC.

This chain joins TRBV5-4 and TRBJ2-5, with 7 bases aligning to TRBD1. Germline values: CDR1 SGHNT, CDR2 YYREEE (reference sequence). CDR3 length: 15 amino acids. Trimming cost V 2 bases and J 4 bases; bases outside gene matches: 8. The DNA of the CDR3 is TGTGCCAGCAGCTTAAGAACAGGGGATGGAGAGACCCAGTACTTC. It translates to CASSLRTGDGETQYF.

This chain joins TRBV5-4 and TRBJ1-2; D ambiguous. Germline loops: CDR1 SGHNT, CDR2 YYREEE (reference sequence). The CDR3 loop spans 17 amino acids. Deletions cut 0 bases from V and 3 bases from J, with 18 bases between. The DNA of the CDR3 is TGTGCCAGCAGCTTGGAAGGTGGCGGGCCCGGAGACTATGGCTACACCTTC. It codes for CASSLEGGGPGDYGYTF.

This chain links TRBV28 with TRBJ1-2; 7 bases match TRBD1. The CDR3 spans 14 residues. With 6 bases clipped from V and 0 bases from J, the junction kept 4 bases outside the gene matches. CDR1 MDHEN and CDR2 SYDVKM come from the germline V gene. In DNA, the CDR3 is TGTGCCAGCAGCCCCGGACAGGCTAACTATGGCTACACCTTC. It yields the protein CASSPGQANYGYTF.

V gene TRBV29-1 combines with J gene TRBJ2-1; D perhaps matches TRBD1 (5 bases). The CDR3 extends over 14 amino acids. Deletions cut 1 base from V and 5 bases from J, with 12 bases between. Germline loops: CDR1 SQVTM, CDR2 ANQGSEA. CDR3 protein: CSVEGPGWDNEQFF. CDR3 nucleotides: TGCAGCGTTGAAGGGCCAGGGTGGGACAATGAGCAGTTCTTC.

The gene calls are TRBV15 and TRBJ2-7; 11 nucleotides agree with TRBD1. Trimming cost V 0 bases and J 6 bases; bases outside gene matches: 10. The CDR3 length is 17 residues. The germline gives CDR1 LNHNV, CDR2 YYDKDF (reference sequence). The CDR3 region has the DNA TGTGCCACCAGCAGAGATGTATTGACCGGGACAGGGGGCGAGCAGTACTTC. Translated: CATSRDVLTGTGGEQYF.

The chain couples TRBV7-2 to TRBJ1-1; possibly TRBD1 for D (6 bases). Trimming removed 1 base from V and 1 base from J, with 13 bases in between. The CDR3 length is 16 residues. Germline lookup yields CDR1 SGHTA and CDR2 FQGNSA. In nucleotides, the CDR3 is TGTGCCAGCAGCTTAGAAAAAGGGACAACGAACACTGAAGCTTTCTTT. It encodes CASSLEKGTTNTEAFF.

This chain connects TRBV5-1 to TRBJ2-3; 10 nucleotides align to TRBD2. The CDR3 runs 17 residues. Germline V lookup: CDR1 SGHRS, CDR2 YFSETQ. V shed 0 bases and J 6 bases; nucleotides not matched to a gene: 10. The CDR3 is CASSLGYSGGAGDTQYF. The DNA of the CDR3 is TGCGCCAGCAGCTTGGGATACAGCGGGGGGGCTGGGGATACGCAGTATTTT.

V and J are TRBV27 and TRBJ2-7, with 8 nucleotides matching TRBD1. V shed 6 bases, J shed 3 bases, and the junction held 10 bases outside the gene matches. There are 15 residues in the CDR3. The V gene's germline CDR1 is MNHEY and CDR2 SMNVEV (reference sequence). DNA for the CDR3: TGTGCCAGCAGATTGTCCGGGACAGGCCTCTACGAGCAGTACTTC. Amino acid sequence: CASRLSGTGLYEQYF.

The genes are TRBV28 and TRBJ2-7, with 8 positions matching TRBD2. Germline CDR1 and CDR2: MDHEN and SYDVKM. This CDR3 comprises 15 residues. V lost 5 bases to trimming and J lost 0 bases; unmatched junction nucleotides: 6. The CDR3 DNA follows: TGTGCCAGCAGTCCCCCGGGAGGGGTCTCCTACGAGCAGTACTTC. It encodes CASSPPGGVSYEQYF.

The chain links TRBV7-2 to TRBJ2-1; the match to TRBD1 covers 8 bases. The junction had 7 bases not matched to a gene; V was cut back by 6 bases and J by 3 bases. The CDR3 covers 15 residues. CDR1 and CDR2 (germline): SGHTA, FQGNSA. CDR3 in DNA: TGTGCCAGCAGTTCAGGACAGGGTGGCTACAATGAGCAGTTCTTC. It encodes CASSSGQGGYNEQFF. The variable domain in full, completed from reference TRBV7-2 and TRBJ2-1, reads GAGVSQSPSNKVTEKGKDVELRCDPISGHTALYWYRQSLGQGLEFLIYFQGNSAPDKSGLPSDRFSAERTGGSVSTLTIQRTQQEDSAVYLCASSSGQGGYNEQFFGPGTRLTVL.

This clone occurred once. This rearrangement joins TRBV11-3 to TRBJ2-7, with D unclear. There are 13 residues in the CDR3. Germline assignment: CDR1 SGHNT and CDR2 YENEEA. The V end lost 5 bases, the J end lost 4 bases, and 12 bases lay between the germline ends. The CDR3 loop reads CASSLTDGYEQYF. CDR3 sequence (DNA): TGTGCCAGCAGCCTGACCGACGGGTACGAGCAGTACTTC.

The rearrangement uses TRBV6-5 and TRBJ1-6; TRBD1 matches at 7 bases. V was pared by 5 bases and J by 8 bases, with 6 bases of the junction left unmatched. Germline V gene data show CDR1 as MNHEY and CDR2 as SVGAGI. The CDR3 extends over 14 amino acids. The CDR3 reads CASSAQGSHSPLHF. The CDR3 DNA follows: TGTGCCAGCAGTGCACAGGGGTCCCATTCACCCCTCCACTTT.

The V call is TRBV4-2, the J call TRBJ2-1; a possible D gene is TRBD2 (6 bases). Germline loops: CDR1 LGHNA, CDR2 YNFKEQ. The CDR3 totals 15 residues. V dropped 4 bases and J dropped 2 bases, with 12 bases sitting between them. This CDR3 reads CASSLGTPTYNEQFF. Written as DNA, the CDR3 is TGTGCCAGCAGCCTGGGGACTCCTACCTACAATGAGCAGTTCTTC.

The CDR3 sequence is CASSHLDRGDNEQYF. The CDR3 DNA reads TGCGCCAGCAGCCACCTGGACAGGGGCGACAACGAGCAGTACTTC. This chain links TRBV4-1 with TRBJ2-7; the match to TRBD1 covers 9 bases. Germline trimming cut 3 bases from V and 5 bases from J; bases unmatched to any gene: 8. Germline V gene lookup returns CDR1 MGHRA and CDR2 YSYEKL. The CDR3 is 15 amino acids.

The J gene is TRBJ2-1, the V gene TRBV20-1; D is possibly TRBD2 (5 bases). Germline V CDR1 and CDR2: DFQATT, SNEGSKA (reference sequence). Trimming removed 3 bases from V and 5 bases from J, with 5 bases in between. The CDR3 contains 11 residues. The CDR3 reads CSASGDNEQFF. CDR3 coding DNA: TGCAGTGCTAGCGGGGACAATGAGCAGTTCTTC.

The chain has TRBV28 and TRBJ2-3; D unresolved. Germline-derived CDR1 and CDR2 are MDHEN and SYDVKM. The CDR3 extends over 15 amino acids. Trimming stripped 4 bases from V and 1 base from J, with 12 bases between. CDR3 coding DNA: TGTGCCAGCAGTTCCGCCGAGAAGCGCACAGATACGCAGTATTTT. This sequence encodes CASSSAEKRTDTQYF. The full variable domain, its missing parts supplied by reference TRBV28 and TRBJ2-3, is DVKVTQSSRYLVKRTGEKVFLECVQDMDHENMFWYRQDPGLGLRLIYFSYDVKMKEKGDIPEGYSVSREKKERFSLILESASTNQTSMYLCASSSAEKRTDTQYFGPGTRLTVL.

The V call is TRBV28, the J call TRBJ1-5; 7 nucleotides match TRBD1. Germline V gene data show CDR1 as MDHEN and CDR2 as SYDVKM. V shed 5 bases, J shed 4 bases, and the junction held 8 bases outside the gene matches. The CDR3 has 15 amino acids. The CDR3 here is CASSITGVENQPQHF. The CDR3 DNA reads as TGTGCCAGCAGTATAACAGGGGTAGAGAATCAGCCCCAGCATTTT. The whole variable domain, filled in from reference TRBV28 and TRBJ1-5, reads DVKVTQSSRYLVKRTGEKVFLECVQDMDHENMFWYRQDPGLGLRLIYFSYDVKMKEKGDIPEGYSVSREKKERFSLILESASTNQTSMYLCASSITGVENQPQHFGDGTRLSIL.

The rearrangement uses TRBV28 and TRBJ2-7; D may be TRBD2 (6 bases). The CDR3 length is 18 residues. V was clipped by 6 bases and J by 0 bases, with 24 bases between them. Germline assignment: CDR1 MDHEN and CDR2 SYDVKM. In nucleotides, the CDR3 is TGTGCCAGCAGCGGCCCCCCTTTGCGGGGCCAAAGCTCCTACGAGCAGTACTTC. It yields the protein CASSGPPLRGQSSYEQYF. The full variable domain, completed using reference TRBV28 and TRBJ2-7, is DVKVTQSSRYLVKRTGEKVFLECVQDMDHENMFWYRQDPGLGLRLIYFSYDVKMKEKGDIPEGYSVSREKKERFSLILESASTNQTSMYLCASSGPPLRGQSSYEQYFGPGTRLTVT.